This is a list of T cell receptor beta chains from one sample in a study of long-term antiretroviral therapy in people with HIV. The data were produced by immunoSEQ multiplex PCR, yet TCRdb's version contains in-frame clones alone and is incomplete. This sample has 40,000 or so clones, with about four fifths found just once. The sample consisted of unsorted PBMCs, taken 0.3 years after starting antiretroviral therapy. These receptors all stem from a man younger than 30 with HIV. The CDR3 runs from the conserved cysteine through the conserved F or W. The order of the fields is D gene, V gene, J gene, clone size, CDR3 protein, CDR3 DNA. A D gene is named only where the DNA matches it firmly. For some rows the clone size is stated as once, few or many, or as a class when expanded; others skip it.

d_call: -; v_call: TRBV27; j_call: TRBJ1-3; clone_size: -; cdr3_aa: CASSLSTDYVSGNTIYF; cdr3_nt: TGTGCCAGCAGTTTATCCACCGATTACGTGTCTGGAAACACCATATATTTT
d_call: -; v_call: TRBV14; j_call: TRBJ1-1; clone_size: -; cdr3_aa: CASSQDRNSRNTEAFF; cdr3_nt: TGTGCCAGCAGCCAAGACCGAAACTCAAGGAACACTGAAGCTTTCTTT
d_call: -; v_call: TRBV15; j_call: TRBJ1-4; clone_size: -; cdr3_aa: CATSDYSNEKLFF; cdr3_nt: TGTGCCACCAGCGACTATTCTAATGAAAAACTGTTTTTT
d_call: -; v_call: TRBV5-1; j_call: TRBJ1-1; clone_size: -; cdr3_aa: CASSPSGAPGTEAFF; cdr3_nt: TGCGCCAGCTCTCCTTCGGGGGCTCCGGGGACTGAAGCTTTCTTT
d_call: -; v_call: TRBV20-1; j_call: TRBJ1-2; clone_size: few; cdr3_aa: CSAETQGGYTF; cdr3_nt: TGCAGTGCTGAAACCCAAGGAGGCTACACCTTC
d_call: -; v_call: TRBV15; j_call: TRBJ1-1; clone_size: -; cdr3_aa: CATSRVGPTEAFF; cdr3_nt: TGTGCCACCAGCAGAGTGGGGCCCACTGAAGCTTTCTTT
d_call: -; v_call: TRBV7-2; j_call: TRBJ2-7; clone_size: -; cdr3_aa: CASSPPSLEQYF; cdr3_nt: TGTGCCAGCAGCCCTCCCTCTCTCGAGCAGTACTTC
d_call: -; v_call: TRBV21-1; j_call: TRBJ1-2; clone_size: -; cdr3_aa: CASSIRGVILYGYTF; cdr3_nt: TGTGCCAGCAGCATTAGGGGGGTCATTCTCTATGGCTACACCTTC
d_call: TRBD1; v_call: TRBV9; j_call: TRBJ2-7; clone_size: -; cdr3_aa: CASSSRGNEQYF; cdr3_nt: TGTGCCAGCAGCAGCAGGGGGAACGAGCAGTACTTC
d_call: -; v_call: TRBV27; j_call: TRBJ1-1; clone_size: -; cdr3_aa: CASSLWGGNTEAFF; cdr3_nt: TGTGCCAGCAGTTTATGGGGGGGGAACACTGAAGCTTTCTTT
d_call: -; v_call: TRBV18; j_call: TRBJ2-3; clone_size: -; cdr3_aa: CASSPSRTIGDTQYF; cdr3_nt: TGTGCCAGCTCACCATCACGAACTATAGGGGATACGCAGTATTTT
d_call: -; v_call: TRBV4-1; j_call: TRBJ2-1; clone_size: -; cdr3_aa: CASSQESNEQFF; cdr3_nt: TGCGCCAGCAGCCAAGAAAGCAATGAGCAGTTCTTC
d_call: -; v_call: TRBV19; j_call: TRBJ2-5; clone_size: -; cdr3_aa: CASRAGETQYF; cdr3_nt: TGTGCCAGTAGGGCGGGGGAGACCCAGTACTTC
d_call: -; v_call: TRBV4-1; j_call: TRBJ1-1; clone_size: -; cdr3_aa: CASSRTGTEAFF; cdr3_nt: TGCGCCAGCAGTCGGACCGGCACTGAAGCTTTCTTT
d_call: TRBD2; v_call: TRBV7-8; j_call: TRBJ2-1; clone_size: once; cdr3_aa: CASSARLAGLYNEQFF; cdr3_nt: TGTGCCAGCAGCGCTAGACTAGCGGGACTTTACAATGAGCAGTTCTTC
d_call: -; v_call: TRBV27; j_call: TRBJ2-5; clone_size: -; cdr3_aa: CASSLSGGVQETQYF; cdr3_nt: TGTGCCAGCAGTTTATCTGGCGGAGTTCAAGAGACCCAGTACTTC
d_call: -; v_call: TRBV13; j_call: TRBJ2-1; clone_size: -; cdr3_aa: CASSSRGVWGHNEQFF; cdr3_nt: TGTGCCAGCAGCTCTCGTGGGGTGTGGGGACACAATGAGCAGTTCTTC
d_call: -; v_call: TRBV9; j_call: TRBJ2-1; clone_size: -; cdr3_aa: CASSVEDYIYNEQFF; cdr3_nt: TGTGCCAGCAGCGTAGAGGACTATATCTACAATGAGCAGTTCTTC
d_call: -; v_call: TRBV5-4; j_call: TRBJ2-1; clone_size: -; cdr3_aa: CASSLQKGWPYNEQFF; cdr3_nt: TGTGCCAGCAGCCTGCAAAAGGGATGGCCCTACAATGAGCAGTTCTTC
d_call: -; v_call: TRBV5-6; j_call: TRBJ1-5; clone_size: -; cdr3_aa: CASSLPVGPQHF; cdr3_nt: TGTGCCAGCAGCCTCCCCGTAGGCCCCCAGCATTTT
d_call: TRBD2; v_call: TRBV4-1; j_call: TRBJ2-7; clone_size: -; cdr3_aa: CASSQEGLDSYEQYF; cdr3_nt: TGCGCCAGCAGCCAAGAGGGACTAGATTCCTACGAGCAGTACTTC
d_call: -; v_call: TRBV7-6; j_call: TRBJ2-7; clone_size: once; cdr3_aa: CASSEAYTNRREQYF; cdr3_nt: TGTGCCAGCAGCGAAGCTTACACGAACCGTAGAGAGCAGTACTTC
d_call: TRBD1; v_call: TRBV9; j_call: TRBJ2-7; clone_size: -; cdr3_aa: CASSGQGAIHEQYF; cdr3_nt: TGTGCCAGCAGCGGGCAGGGGGCTATACACGAGCAGTACTTC
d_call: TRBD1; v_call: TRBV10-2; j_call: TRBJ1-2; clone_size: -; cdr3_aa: CASRHRDRVNYGYTF; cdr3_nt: TGCGCCAGCAGACACCGGGACAGGGTTAACTATGGCTACACCTTC
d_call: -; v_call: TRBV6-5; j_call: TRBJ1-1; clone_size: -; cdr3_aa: CASSYRPGRDTEAFF; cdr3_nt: TGTGCCAGCAGTTACAGGCCGGGCAGGGACACTGAAGCTTTCTTT